The sequence of this T cell receptor beta chain was determined in a study of T cells in Graves' hyperthyroidism and ophthalmopathy. CDR1 LGHDT and CDR2 YNNKEL come from the germline V gene (reference sequence). V shed 4 bases and J 3 bases; nucleotides not matched to a gene: 7. This CDR3 comprises 15 residues. What was amplified from RNA transcripts were TCR beta CDR3 regions. The HTBI primer set was used in a first-round RT-PCR of the TCR CDR3. MiXCR was run by TCRdb on the multiplex PCR reads, yielding one entry per CDR3 protein. Among around 300,000 distinct CDR3 sequences listed, 15% were seen once. Together with thyroid ultrasound, orbital computed tomography, serum thyroxine and TRAb, clinical symptoms were used for diagnoses. Study results and caveats: Most thyroid clonotypes with frequency above 0.001 were detected in blood.

This clonotype was recorded many times. Its matching antigen is unknown. V gene TRBV3-1 combines with J gene TRBJ1-2; 8 nucleotides line up with TRBD1. Sequences were obtained from blood. The sequence was collected from a woman between 45 and 60 years old with Graves' hyperthyroidism that later progressed to Graves' ophthalmopathy. For the CDR3, the DNA is TGTGCCAGCAGCCTTGGGACAGGCTTTGACTATGGCTACACCTTC. Translated, it gives CASSLGTGFDYGYTF.